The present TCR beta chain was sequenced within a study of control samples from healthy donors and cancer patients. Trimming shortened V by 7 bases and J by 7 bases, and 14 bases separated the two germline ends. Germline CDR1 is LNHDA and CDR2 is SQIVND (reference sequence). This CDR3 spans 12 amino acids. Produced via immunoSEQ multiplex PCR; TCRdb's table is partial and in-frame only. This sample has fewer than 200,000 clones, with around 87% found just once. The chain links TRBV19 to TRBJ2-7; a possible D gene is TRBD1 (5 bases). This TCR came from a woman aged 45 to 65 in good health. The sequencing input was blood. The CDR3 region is CASTAAGREQYF. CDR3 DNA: TGTGCCAGTACCGCGGCAGGGCGGGAGCAGTACTTC.